This T cell receptor (beta chain) was documented in a study of blood T cell repertoires in COVID-19. Study-level information: PBMCs, B-cell-depleted T cells, or T cells provided the cDNA or gDNA that made up the material.

Only in-frame clones appear in the TCRdb table, and some are missing; sequencing was by immunoSEQ multiplex PCR. The top ten hold under 2.5% of the sample, which has about 480,000 clones, 87% seen once. This clone has just one count. The V and J ends lost 3 bases and 2 bases respectively, with 11 bases between them. Germline values: CDR1 MDHEN, CDR2 SYDVKM. CDR3 length equals 15 residues. The source material was PBMCs or T cells enriched from blood (not recorded which). The chain carries TRBV28 and TRBJ2-1, with TRBD2 as a possible D gene (6 bases). The receptor comes from a woman aged 18 to 35 with acute COVID-19. CDR3 residues: CASSFRREAYNEQFF. The CDR3 nucleotides are TGTGCCAGCAGTTTCAGAAGGGAGGCCTACAATGAGCAGTTCTTC.